The 14 T cell receptor beta chains in this list originate from one sample, sequenced in a study of blood T cell repertoires in COVID-19. Sequenced by immunoSEQ multiplex PCR; TCRdb stores in-frame clones only, minus some. In the table there are 90,000 to 130,000 clones, approximately 85% of which are singletons. Sequenced input: peripheral blood. The receptors here all came from a human donor in a cohort sampled during active COVID-19.

The V gene is TRBV11-2, the J gene TRBJ2-7, with TRBD2 identical over 8 bases. CDR1 and CDR2 (germline): SGHAT, FQNNGV. There are 17 residues in the CDR3. V shed 1 base, J shed 3 bases, and the junction held 11 bases outside the gene matches. CDR3 loop: CASSLAYGALAVYEQYF. For the CDR3, the DNA is TGTGCCAGCAGCTTAGCCTATGGGGCACTAGCGGTCTACGAGCAGTACTTC.

This chain's CDR3 is CASNEQGESNQPQHF. The DNA for the CDR3 is TGTGCCAGCAACGAACAGGGTGAAAGCAATCAGCCCCAGCATTTT. The J gene is TRBJ1-5, the V gene TRBV19, with D possibly matching TRBD1 (6 bases). Per germline, CDR1 LNHDA and CDR2 SQIVND (reference sequence). The CDR3 is 15 residues long. Trimming shortened V by 9 bases and J by 1 base, and 16 bases separated the two germline ends.

The chain combines TRBV7-6 with TRBJ2-7; maybe TRBD1 (6 bases). The germline V and J ends were trimmed by 6 bases and 4 bases, with 19 bases remaining between them. The germline gives CDR1 SGHVS, CDR2 FNYEAQ. The CDR3 contains 15 residues. CDR3 sequence: CASSSTGRSWYEQYF. CDR3 nucleotides: TGTGCCAGCAGTTCTACAGGGAGAAGCTGGTACGAGCAGTACTTC.

This chain uses TRBV29-1 with TRBJ2-5, with TRBD1 matching over 10 bases. The V and J ends lost 4 bases and 6 bases, in that order; junction bases with no gene match: 2. Germline V lookup: CDR1 SQVTM, CDR2 ANQGSEA. The CDR3 length is 12 residues. The CDR3 here is CSVGTGGQTQYF. CDR3 nucleotides: TGCAGCGTTGGGACAGGGGGACAGACCCAGTACTTC. Complete variable domain (other parts from reference TRBV29-1 and TRBJ2-5): SAVISQKPSRDICQRGTSLTIQCQVDSQVTMMFWYRQQPGQSLTLIATANQGSEATYESGFVIDKFPISRPNLTFSTLTVSNMSPEDSSIYLCSVGTGGQTQYFGPGTRLLVL.

The chain recombines TRBV14 with TRBJ2-1; tentatively, D is TRBD1 (7 bases). The germline CDR1 and CDR2 sequences are SGHDN and FVKESK. V dropped 4 bases and J dropped 9 bases, with 25 bases sitting between them. The CDR3 consists of 17 residues. CDR3 amino acids: CASSRSGGNRGRVEQFF. The CDR3 bases are TGTGCCAGCAGCCGATCCGGGGGCAACAGGGGAAGGGTTGAGCAGTTCTTC.

The rearrangement uses TRBV4-1 and TRBJ2-2, with a tentative D call TRBD1 (5 bases). There are 16 residues in the CDR3. Trimming cost V 0 bases and J 4 bases, with 12 bases left between them. The V gene's germline CDR1 is MGHRA and CDR2 YSYEKL. The DNA of the CDR3 is TGCGCCAGCAGCCAAGAGGACAAGGGGCTCACCGGGGAGCTGTTTTTT. It encodes CASSQEDKGLTGELFF.

V is TRBV6-2 or TRBV6-3 and J is TRBJ2-7; TRBD1 is a possible D gene (6 bases). Germline CDR1 is MNHEY and CDR2 is SVGEGT. This CDR3 comprises 13 residues. The V and J ends lost 1 base and 6 bases respectively, with 10 bases between them. The CDR3 sequence: CASSYYTGSEQYF. In DNA, the CDR3 is TGTGCCAGCAGTTACTATACAGGGAGCGAGCAGTACTTC.

The rearrangement links TRBV5-1 to TRBJ2-1; 7 nucleotides match TRBD1. Germline V lookup: CDR1 SGHRS, CDR2 YFSETQ. The CDR3 spans 15 residues. The V segment lost 0 bases and the J segment 7 bases; nucleotides outside the gene matches: 7. This chain's CDR3 is CASSLVGGFMNEQFF. For the CDR3, the DNA is TGCGCCAGCAGCTTGGTAGGGGGCTTTATGAATGAGCAGTTCTTC.

The CDR3 protein is CASSYSVSQETQYF. The CDR3 nucleotides read TGTGCCAGCAGTTACTCGGTTAGCCAAGAGACCCAGTACTTC. This chain connects TRBV6-5 to TRBJ2-5, with unresolved D. The CDR3 covers 14 residues. Trimming removed 0 bases from V and 1 base from J, with 6 bases in between. Germline CDR1 and CDR2: MNHEY and SVGAGI.

V gene TRBV28 combines with J gene TRBJ1-4; 12 bases are a match to TRBD1. With 6 bases clipped from V and 8 bases from J, the junction kept 7 bases outside the gene matches. CDR1 and CDR2 (germline): MDHEN, SYDVKM. This CDR3 is 15 amino acids long. The chain's CDR3 is CASRLPGQGAEKLFF. The CDR3 DNA is TGTGCCAGCAGACTACCGGGACAGGGGGCGGAAAAACTGTTTTTT.

The V gene is TRBV27, the J gene TRBJ2-1, with 9 nucleotides matching TRBD1. Germline CDR1 reads MNHEY; CDR2 reads SMNVEV (reference sequence). J gave up 2 bases and V 5 bases, and 7 bases lay outside the gene matches. The CDR3 extends over 16 amino acids. DNA for the CDR3: TGTGCCAGCAGTCCGATAACAGGGGGCCCCTACAATGAGCAGTTCTTC. This sequence encodes CASSPITGGPYNEQFF.

The chain employs TRBV29-1 and TRBJ2-3; D gene ambiguous. CDR3 size: 12 residues. The V end lost 4 bases, the J end lost 0 bases, and 5 bases lay between the germline ends. Germline V gives CDR1 SQVTM, CDR2 ANQGSEA. CDR3 in DNA: TGCAGCGTTGTGAGTAGCACAGATACGCAGTATTTT. Its translation is CSVVSSTDTQYF.

The sample holds a few counts of this clone. This chain uses TRBV5-1 with TRBJ1-1, with a weak D call TRBD1 (5 bases). Trimming took off 2 bases at V and 2 bases at J, with 13 bases between the two ends. The CDR3 runs to 15 residues. Germline assignment: CDR1 SGHRS and CDR2 YFSETQ. The CDR3 sequence is CASSLRGEANTEAFF. CDR3 sequence (DNA): TGCGCCAGCAGCTTAAGAGGGGAGGCAAACACTGAAGCTTTCTTT.

CDR3 sequence (DNA): TGCGCCAGCAGCCCGGACAGGGAAGGCGACAATGAGCAGTTCTTC. Residues: CASSPDREGDNEQFF. The J gene is TRBJ2-1, the V gene TRBV23-1; 8 nucleotides line up with TRBD1. TRBV23-1 is flagged as an ORF with uncertain function. The CDR3 has 15 amino acids. The V segment lost 6 bases and the J segment 5 bases; nucleotides outside the gene matches: 9.